These T cell receptor beta chains were read from a single sample in a study of human T cells and chemical hapten exposure. TCRdb used MiXCR to reprocess the RACE reads, holding one entry per CDR3 protein. The data show around 130,000 distinct CDR3 sequences, around 8.3% seen once. Specimen: whole blood. All receptors derive from a male donor in good health. Some clones in this sample may be carry-over from other donors' samples. Both conserved end residues are part of each CDR3. Size is stated for part of the rows, as once, few or many counts, or as a class when the clone is expanded.

j_call,clone_size,v_call,cdr3_aa
TRBJ2-7,many,TRBV7-2,CASSQGGPSYEQYF
TRBJ2-7,many,TRBV27,CASSLNRAHEQYF
TRBJ2-3,-,TRBV12-3/TRBV12-4,CASSLSPTDTQYF
TRBJ1-3,few,TRBV12-3/TRBV12-4,CASSSTTGGFSGNTIYF
TRBJ2-2,many,TRBV18,CASSPREANTGELFF
TRBJ2-3,few,TRBV7-2,CASRKRGSTDTQYF
TRBJ2-7,many,TRBV29-1,CSVVGLSYEQYF
TRBJ1-5,few,TRBV6-6,CASRYGGKGQPQHF
TRBJ2-1,many,TRBV5-4,CASSDNQGYNEQFF
TRBJ2-3,-,TRBV5-6,CASSPGTSFRTQYF
TRBJ1-5,-,TRBV7-8,CASSLGAVNQPQHF
TRBJ2-7,-,TRBV20-1,CSALGGSSAYEQYF
TRBJ2-1,-,TRBV4-1,CASSRQDRRDEQFF
TRBJ1-6,many,TRBV6-6,CASRTQGRDSPLHF
TRBJ2-7,-,TRBV6-6,CASSYSDTYEQYF
TRBJ2-1,-,TRBV29-1,CSVPYGYYNEQFF
TRBJ1-1,-,TRBV29-1,CSVPRGTEAFF
TRBJ2-1,-,TRBV27,CASSPRLAGGPDEQFF
TRBJ2-7,-,TRBV7-2,CASSADRGNFYEQYF
TRBJ1-5,few,TRBV12-3/TRBV12-4,CASSTTVQGNQPQHF
TRBJ1-4,many,TRBV3-1,CASSQVGRGGGEKLFF
TRBJ2-2,many,TRBV12-3/TRBV12-4,CASSFPAGTNPGELFF
TRBJ2-4,-,TRBV12-3/TRBV12-4,CASRGGAGLSKNIQYF
TRBJ2-7,few,TRBV10-3,CAISEVPKPYEQYF
TRBJ2-3,few,TRBV5-4,CASSEEPENTQYF
TRBJ1-1,few,TRBV29-1,CSVVSGGVRTEAFF
TRBJ1-6,many,TRBV2,CASSEGTHNSPLHF
TRBJ2-2,-,TRBV6-5,CATLPGTGGPVRTGELFF
TRBJ2-7,-,TRBV12-5,CASGYPSGPYEQYF
TRBJ1-1,many,TRBV6-1,CASSELGQGASEAFF
TRBJ2-7,few,TRBV6-6,CASNPTGRNEQYF
TRBJ1-1,-,TRBV6-1,CASRGQENTEAFF